This TCR beta chain was retrieved from a study of cytomegalovirus exposure and HLA in healthy donors. Points on this clone: The antigen remains undetermined.

The primer mix had 60 Vbeta and 13 Jbeta primers. Assay: immunoSEQ multiplex PCR; the TCRdb copy retains only in-frame clones and omits some. This table has 150,000 to 200,000 clones, around two thirds appearing once. Overall study results and limits: A later examination showed that TCR association rates differed by HLA locus, with DRB1 most and HLA-C fewest. Per a later analysis, 15,000 to 20,000 TCR beta sequences showed association with HLA alleles at 0.05 false discovery rate.

The V and J ends lost 5 bases and 2 bases, in that order; junction bases with no gene match: 7. The germline gives CDR1 SGHTS, CDR2 YDEGEE. The CDR3 extends over 15 amino acids. The TCR originated in a man in his fifties in good health and CMV-seronegative. This rearrangement joins TRBV5-8 to TRBJ2-1, with TRBD2 identical over 7 bases. The specimen was PBMCs. The CDR3 loop is CASRKHGGTYNEQFF. The CDR3 nucleotides are TGTGCCAGCAGAAAGCACGGGGGGACCTACAATGAGCAGTTCTTC.